These 27 T cell receptor beta chains were sequenced from one sample in a study of OX40 agonist ivuxolimab in advanced cancers. Data came from immunoSEQ multiplex PCR; TCRdb stores just in-frame clones and leaves some out. This table has 43,000 or so clones, around 90% appearing once. The sequencing here drew on CD4+ or CD8+ T cells sorted from blood, taken in a trial of the OX40 agonist ivuxolimab. These receptors were collected from an adult with an advanced solid tumor such as melanoma, head and neck, liver or kidney cancer.

The chain joins TRBV5-8 to TRBJ2-6; possibly TRBD2 for D (5 bases). Trimming took off 0 bases at V and 2 bases at J, with 6 bases between the two ends. The CDR3 length is 15 residues. Per the germline V gene, CDR1 is SGHTS and CDR2 is YDEGEE. This CDR3 reads CASSLGGAGANVLTF. The CDR3 bases are TGTGCCAGCAGCTTGGGGGGAGCTGGGGCCAACGTCCTGACTTTC.

The chain joins TRBV7-3 to TRBJ2-1; D is unclear. The V gene lost 2 bases and the J gene lost 0 bases, with 17 bases spanning the gap. CDR1 and CDR2 from the germline V gene are SGHTA and FQGTGA. CDR3 length: 18 residues. CDR3 in DNA: TGTGCCAGCAGCTTATTGCCCACCCAGAGCAGCTCCTACAATGAGCAGTTCTTC. Encoded protein: CASSLLPTQSSSYNEQFF.

The chain employs TRBV11-2 and TRBJ2-4; 7 bases agree with TRBD1. The CDR3 contains 16 residues. Germline-derived CDR1 and CDR2 are SGHAT and FQNNGV. V was pared by 1 base and J by 0 bases, with 3 bases of the junction left unmatched. The CDR3 DNA reads TGTGCCAGCAGCTTAGTATGGACAGGAGCCAAAAACATTCAGTACTTC. Translated, it gives CASSLVWTGAKNIQYF.

This sequence joins TRBV30 and TRBJ2-2, with D maybe TRBD2 (6 bases). The V and J ends lost 7 bases and 4 bases respectively, with 13 bases between them. There are 13 residues in the CDR3. CDR1 and CDR2 from the germline V gene are GTSNPN and SVGIG (reference sequence). CDR3 DNA sequence: TGTGCCTTGCGACTAGGGCTCACCGGGGAGCTGTTTTTT. This gives the protein CALRLGLTGELFF.

The chain has TRBV28 and TRBJ1-2; D remains ambiguous. The germline V and J ends were trimmed by 6 bases and 7 bases, with 12 bases remaining between them. Per the germline V gene, CDR1 is MDHEN and CDR2 is SYDVKM. The CDR3 length is 12 residues. The CDR3 bases are TGTGCCAGCAGAACTCCGGGCGGTGGCTACACCTTC. This codes for CASRTPGGGYTF.

The chain recombines TRBV6-6 with TRBJ2-1; no reliable D call. The CDR3 runs 13 residues. V dropped 0 bases and J dropped 8 bases, with 8 bases sitting between them. Germline V gives CDR1 MNHNY, CDR2 SVGAGI (reference sequence). CDR3 bases: TGTGCCAGCAGTTACTCGATAAGGTATGAGCAGTTCTTC. Encoded protein: CASSYSIRYEQFF.

This clone was recorded once. The chain has TRBV28 and TRBJ1-1; TRBD1 matches at 7 bases. Germline CDR1 and CDR2: MDHEN and SYDVKM. With 8 bases clipped from V and 1 base from J, the junction kept 13 bases outside the gene matches. The CDR3 covers 16 residues. CDR3 sequence reads: CASPARGGEANTEAFF. CDR3 DNA: TGTGCCAGCCCTGCCAGGGGGGGCGAGGCGAACACTGAAGCTTTCTTT.

The CDR3 is CASSRREQYF. CDR3 coding DNA: TGTGCCAGCAGCCGCCGGGAGCAGTACTTC. This chain joins TRBV2 and TRBJ2-7, with unresolved D. There are 10 residues in the CDR3. Germline CDR1 is SNHLY and CDR2 is FYNNEI. Between the trimmed V and J ends, which lost 6 bases and 7 bases, there was a span of 7 bases.

The chain carries TRBV30 and TRBJ1-1; 7 positions match TRBD1. Germline CDR1 is GTSNPN and CDR2 is SVGIG (reference sequence). The CDR3 is 12 amino acids. The junction had 4 bases not matched to a gene; V was cut back by 4 bases and J by 5 bases. This CDR3 reads CAWTQGWTEAFF. The CDR3 DNA follows: TGTGCCTGGACACAGGGGTGGACTGAAGCTTTCTTT.

This clone occurred once. The chain recombines TRBV7-9 with TRBJ2-3; D could derive from TRBD1 or TRBD2 (5 bases each). This CDR3 spans 19 amino acids. Germline lookup yields CDR1 SEHNR and CDR2 FQNEAQ (reference sequence). The germline V and J ends were trimmed by 1 base and 1 base, with 21 bases remaining between them. CDR3 sequence reads: CASSLGPGPNVAGTDTQYF. CDR3 DNA: TGTGCCAGCAGCTTAGGCCCGGGACCGAATGTGGCGGGCACAGATACGCAGTATTTT.

This chain links TRBV19 with TRBJ2-1; possible D gene TRBD2, 5 bases. The CDR3 extends over 15 amino acids. Germline V gene sequence: CDR1 LNHDA, CDR2 SQIVND (reference sequence). Trimming removed 1 base from V and 2 bases from J, with 9 bases in between. The CDR3: CASSIGLSTYNEQFF. For the CDR3, the DNA is TGTGCCAGTAGTATAGGACTATCTACCTACAATGAGCAGTTCTTC.

The genes are TRBV30 and TRBJ1-6, with D maybe TRBD1 (6 bases). CDR3 length: 13 amino acids. Trimming shortened V by 3 bases and J by 10 bases, and 13 bases separated the two germline ends. Germline CDR1 GTSNPN, CDR2 SVGIG (reference sequence). In DNA, the CDR3 is TGTGCCTGGAGCCCCAGGGGTACCTCACCCCTCCACTTT. Residues: CAWSPRGTSPLHF.

The rearrangement links TRBV6-5 to TRBJ1-1; D unclear. Germline V gives CDR1 MNHEY, CDR2 SVGAGI. V lost 2 bases, J lost 3 bases, and 10 bases lay in between. The CDR3 length is 14 residues. The chain's CDR3 is CASSYRGRDTEAFF. In DNA form, the CDR3 reads TGTGCCAGCAGTTACCGCGGAAGGGACACTGAAGCTTTCTTT.

This chain uses TRBV5-1 with TRBJ1-1, with D perhaps matching TRBD1 (6 bases). This CDR3 is 16 amino acids long. Germline-derived CDR1 and CDR2 are SGHRS and YFSETQ. V was trimmed by 4 bases and J by 1 base, leaving 17 bases between them. The chain's CDR3 is CASSTHLTGKNTEAFF. The CDR3 bases are TGCGCCAGCAGCACACACCTTACAGGGAAGAACACTGAAGCTTTCTTT.

V is TRBV5-5 and J is TRBJ1-4; no reliable D call. Trimming removed 0 bases at V and 4 bases at J, with 10 bases between. This CDR3 is built from 15 residues. Germline CDR1 reads SGHKS; CDR2 reads YYEKEE (reference sequence). CDR3 bases: TGTGCCAGCAGCTTGGCCGGGATGGTTAATGAAAAACTGTTTTTT. This gives the protein CASSLAGMVNEKLFF. Filled out from reference TRBV5-5 and TRBJ1-4, the complete variable domain reads DAGVTQSPTHLIKTRGQQVTLRCSPISGHKSVSWYQQVLGQGPQFIFQYYEKEERGRGNFPDRFSARQFPNYSSELNVNALLLGDSALYLCASSLAGMVNEKLFFGSGTQLSVL.

V gene TRBV30 combines with J gene TRBJ2-3, with D maybe TRBD1 (5 bases). The V end was cut by 0 bases, the J end by 0 bases, with 7 bases between. The V gene's germline CDR1 is GTSNPN and CDR2 SVGIG (reference sequence). The CDR3 spans 14 residues. The CDR3 loop reads CAWSVKGSTDTQYF. The CDR3 DNA sequence: TGTGCCTGGAGTGTAAAGGGGAGCACAGATACGCAGTATTTT.

The chain combines TRBV5-1 with TRBJ1-3; TRBD1 might be the D (5 bases). V lost 1 base and J lost 2, with 10 bases in between. The CDR3 extends over 15 amino acids. The V gene's germline CDR1 is SGHRS and CDR2 YFSETQ. The CDR3 region has the DNA TGCGCCAGCAGCTTGATGCAGGGCGCTGGAAACACCATATATTTT. It specifies CASSLMQGAGNTIYF.

The CDR3 DNA sequence: TGTGCCAGTAGTACCAGCGGGAGCGGGTACAATGAGCAGTTCTTC. It is translated as CASSTSGSGYNEQFF. V usage is TRBV19 and J usage is TRBJ2-1, with 8 bases that match TRBD2. V gave up 4 bases and J gave up 4 bases; unmatched junction bases: 6. The CDR3 has 15 residues. CDR1 is LNHDA and CDR2 is SQIVND in the germline V gene (reference sequence).

The V gene is TRBV18, the J gene TRBJ1-2; possibly TRBD1 for D (5 bases). Germline V gene lookup returns CDR1 KGHSH and CDR2 LQKENI. V lost 3 bases and J lost 8, with 13 bases in between. CDR3 length: 13 residues. CDR3 nucleotides: TGTGCCAGCTCACCCGGGGCAGGAAGAGGCTACACCTTC. Translating gives CASSPGAGRGYTF.

The chain couples TRBV9 to TRBJ2-7; 8 positions match TRBD1. V was pared by 3 bases and J by 5 bases, with 7 bases of the junction left unmatched. CDR3 length equals 14 residues. Germline V gene sequence: CDR1 SGDLS, CDR2 YYNGEE. CDR3 amino acids: CASSDRDRKNEQYF. The DNA of the CDR3 is TGTGCCAGCAGCGATCGGGACAGGAAGAACGAGCAGTACTTC.

This sequence joins TRBV5-1 and TRBJ2-2; possibly TRBD2 for D (6 bases). This CDR3 is built from 15 residues. Trimming stripped 3 bases from V and 7 bases from J, with 16 bases between. CDR1 SGHRS and CDR2 YFSETQ come from the germline V gene. CDR3 amino acids: CASSSGLPKRGELFF. Written as DNA, the CDR3 is TGCGCCAGCAGCTCGGGACTCCCTAAGCGCGGGGAGCTGTTTTTT.

The chain couples TRBV15 to TRBJ2-7; D might be TRBD2 (7 bases). This CDR3 is built from 16 residues. Looked up from germline, CDR1 is LNHNV and CDR2 is YYDKDF (reference sequence). V shed 3 bases and J shed 2 bases, with 17 bases lying between them. The CDR3 sequence: CATSRGGAGATYEQYF. The CDR3 nucleotides read TGTGCCACCAGCAGGGGGGGGGCGGGGGCCACCTACGAGCAGTACTTC.

The V call is TRBV7-9, the J call TRBJ1-3, with a weak D call TRBD1 (6 bases). Trimming cost V 5 bases and J 1 base, with 9 bases left between them. CDR1 is SEHNR, CDR2 FQNEAQ, per germline (reference sequence). CDR3 size: 14 residues. The CDR3 loop reads CASSARGSGNTIYF. In DNA, the CDR3 is TGTGCCAGCAGCGCAAGGGGGTCTGGAAACACCATATATTTT.

J is TRBJ2-1 and V is TRBV27, with 14 positions matching TRBD2. Germline CDR1 reads MNHEY; CDR2 reads SMNVEV (reference sequence). This CDR3 comprises 17 residues. Germline trimming cut 5 bases from V and 6 bases from J; bases unmatched to any gene: 9. CDR3 loop: CASSNFPGTSGSNEQFF. CDR3 DNA: TGTGCCAGCAGTAATTTTCCCGGGACTAGCGGGAGCAATGAGCAGTTCTTC.

This sequence joins TRBV19 and TRBJ1-5, with TRBD1 matching over 8 bases. Germline CDR1 is LNHDA and CDR2 is SQIVND (reference sequence). The V gene end was trimmed by 5 bases and the J gene end by 3 bases; junction bases not matched to a gene: 9. The length of the CDR3 is 16 residues. The CDR3: CASSPESGGTNQPQHF. DNA for the CDR3: TGTGCCAGTAGTCCGGAATCAGGGGGCACCAATCAGCCCCAGCATTTT.

This chain uses TRBV19 with TRBJ1-2; 9 bases are a match to TRBD1. Trimming removed 6 bases from V and 8 bases from J; junction bases left unmatched: 13. Germline assignment: CDR1 LNHDA and CDR2 SQIVND (reference sequence). The CDR3 covers 15 residues. In DNA form, the CDR3 reads TGTGCCAGTAGCCCGTTACCGGGACAGGGTGGCGGCTACACCTTC. Translation gives CASSPLPGQGGGYTF.

J is TRBJ1-4 and V is TRBV28; D remains unclear. The germline CDR1 and CDR2 sequences are MDHEN and SYDVKM. The germline V and J ends were trimmed by 5 bases and 4 bases, with 11 bases remaining between them. The CDR3 has 14 amino acids. The CDR3 DNA follows: TGTGCCAGCAGTCCACCCGGGAGTAATGAAAAACTGTTTTTT. The encoded protein is CASSPPGSNEKLFF.